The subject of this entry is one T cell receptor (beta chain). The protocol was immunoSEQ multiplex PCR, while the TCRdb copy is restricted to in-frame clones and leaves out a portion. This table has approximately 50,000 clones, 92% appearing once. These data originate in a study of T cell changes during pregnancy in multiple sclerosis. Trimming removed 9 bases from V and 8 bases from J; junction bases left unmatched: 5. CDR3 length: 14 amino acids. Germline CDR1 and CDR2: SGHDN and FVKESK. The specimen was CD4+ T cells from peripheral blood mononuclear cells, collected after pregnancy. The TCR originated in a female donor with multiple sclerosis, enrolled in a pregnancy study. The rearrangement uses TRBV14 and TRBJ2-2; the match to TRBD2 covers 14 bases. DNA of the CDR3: TGTGCCAGTACCGGGACTAGCGGGAGTGGGGAGCTGTTTTTT. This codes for CASTGTSGSGELFF.